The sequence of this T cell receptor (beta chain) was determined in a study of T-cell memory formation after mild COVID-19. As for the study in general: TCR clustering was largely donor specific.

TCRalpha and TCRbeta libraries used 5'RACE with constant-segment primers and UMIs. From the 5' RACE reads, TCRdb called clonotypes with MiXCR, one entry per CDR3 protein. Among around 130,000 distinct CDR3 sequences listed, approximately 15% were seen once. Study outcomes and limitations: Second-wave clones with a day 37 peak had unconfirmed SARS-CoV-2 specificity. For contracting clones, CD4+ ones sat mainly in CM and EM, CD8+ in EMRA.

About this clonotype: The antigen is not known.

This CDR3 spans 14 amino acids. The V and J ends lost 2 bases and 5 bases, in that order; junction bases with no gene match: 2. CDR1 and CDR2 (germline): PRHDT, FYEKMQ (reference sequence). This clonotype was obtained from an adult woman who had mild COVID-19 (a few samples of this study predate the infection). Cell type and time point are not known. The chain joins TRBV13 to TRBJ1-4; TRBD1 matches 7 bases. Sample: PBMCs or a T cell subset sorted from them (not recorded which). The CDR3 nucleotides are TGTGCCAGCAGCTTATACAGGGGAAATGAAAAACTGTTTTTT. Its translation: CASSLYRGNEKLFF.